One T cell receptor (beta chain) is described in this entry. Sequenced by immunoSEQ multiplex PCR; TCRdb stores in-frame clones only, minus some. Altogether about 140,000 clones are present, about 80% being singletons, with the ten largest covering 5.1%. This specimen comes from a study of cytotoxic CD8 clonotypes in ibrutinib-treated CLL. For the study at large: The samples contained approximately 280,000 productive templates on average. They also contained an average of 94,082 productive rearrangements.

The length of the CDR3 is 13 residues. In germline, CDR1 is KGHSH, CDR2 LQKENI. V was shortened by 5 bases and J by 4 bases, with 10 bases between the two germline ends. The receptor's source is a human donor with chronic lymphocytic leukemia. The sequencing used PBMCs, collected after 24 months of ibrutinib treatment. The gene calls are TRBV18 and TRBJ2-3; D gene ambiguous. The CDR3 nucleotides read TGTGCCAGCTCAACGGGCCGGGCAGATACGCAGTATTTT. It encodes CASSTGRADTQYF.